There are a few counts of the clone carrying this TCR beta chain. Its antigen is unknown. With a J-beta primer mix and a sample-barcoded 5' primer, a second PCR ran roughly 6 to 11 cycles. Each cDNA molecule was tagged by a template-switch adaptor that had 12 random nucleotides. TCRdb itself ran the 5' RACE reads through MiXCR, one entry per CDR3 protein. The table records 850,000 or so distinct CDR3 sequences, 25% to 35% of them present only once. The sample is drawn from a study of blood T cells in healthy people across ages. Regarding the study as a whole: Changes in expanded clonotypes were possibly confounded, as the CMV status of donors was unknown.

There are 17 residues in the CDR3. V lost 6 bases to trimming and J lost 6 bases, with 24 bases between them. Isolation recovered at least 6 million PBMCs from every sample. A minimum of 5.5 micrograms of total RNA was extracted per sample. This clonotype originated in a woman older than 75 in good health. The source material was blood. The chain joins TRBV12-3 or TRBV12-4 to TRBJ1-3, with D tentatively TRBD1 (6 bases). CDR3 amino acids: CASSPPVSGGFENTIYF. In nucleotides, the CDR3 is TGTGCCAGCAGCCCCCCCGTTTCGGGGGGCTTTGAAAACACCATATATTTT.